Sequencing of this TCR beta chain was carried out in a study of T-cell memory formation after mild COVID-19. In the study overall: Largely, the TCR clusters proved donor specific.

In its sample, this clonotype was seen many times. Its antigen is unknown. V gave up 2 bases and J gave up 6 bases; unmatched junction bases: 1. The CDR3 runs to 15 residues. Germline V gene data show CDR1 as MRHNA and CDR2 as SNTAGT. TCRdb fed the 5' RACE reads into MiXCR, producing one record per CDR3 protein. The sample contains fewer than 95,000 distinct CDR3 sequences, about 15% of which appear only once. Study results and caveats: CD4+ contracting clones were mainly CM and EM; CD8+ ones, EMRA. Clones contracting over day 15 to 85 were CD4/CD8 balanced, with later expanders leaning CD4+. Certain responding clones were present in pre-infection memory, suggesting participation of cross-reactive memory.

What was sequenced was PBMCs or a T cell subset sorted from them (not recorded which). The sequence was collected from a man aged 18-30 years who had mild COVID-19 (a few samples of this study predate the infection). Cell type and time point are not known. V gene TRBV6-4 combines with J gene TRBJ2-1; 13 bases align to TRBD2. The CDR3 region is CASSDTSGGANEQFF. DNA of the CDR3: TGTGCCAGCAGTGACACTAGCGGGGGGGCCAATGAGCAGTTCTTC.